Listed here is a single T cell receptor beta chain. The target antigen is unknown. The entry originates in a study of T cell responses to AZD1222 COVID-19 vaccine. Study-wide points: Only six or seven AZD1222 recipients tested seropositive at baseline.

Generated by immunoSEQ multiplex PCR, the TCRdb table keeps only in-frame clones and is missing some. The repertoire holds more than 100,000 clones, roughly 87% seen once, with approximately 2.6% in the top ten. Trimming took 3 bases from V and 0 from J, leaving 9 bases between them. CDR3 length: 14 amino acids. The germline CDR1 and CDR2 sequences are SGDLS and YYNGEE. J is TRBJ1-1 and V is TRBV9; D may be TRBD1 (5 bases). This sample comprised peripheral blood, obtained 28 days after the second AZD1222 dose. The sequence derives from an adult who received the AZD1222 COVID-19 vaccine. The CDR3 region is CASSGRGLNTEAFF. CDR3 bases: TGTGCCAGCAGCGGGAGGGGCCTGAACACTGAAGCTTTCTTT.